These T cell receptor beta chains were read from a single sample in a study of circulating and synovial CD4+ cells in juvenile arthritis. The data were produced by immunoSEQ multiplex PCR, yet TCRdb's version contains in-frame clones alone and is incomplete. The sample yields a few thousand clones, roughly nine tenths seen once. Material for sequencing was HLA-DR+ CD4+ T cells from blood. The receptors were gathered from a human donor with juvenile idiopathic arthritis. Both conserved end residues are part of each CDR3. Fields, in order: V gene, J gene, clone size, D gene, CDR3 DNA, CDR3 protein. D genes are given only for firm matches. Expanded clones get a size class; other rows say once, few or many, or leave the size out.

TRBV5-4,TRBJ2-3,few,.,TGTGCCAGCAGCCCCCGGATGGGCGGGGCCCGGGATACGCAGTATTTT,CASSPRMGGARDTQYF
TRBV7-9,TRBJ2-1,.,.,TGTGCCAGCAGCTTCCGGGACAATGAGCAGTTCTTC,CASSFRDNEQFF
TRBV5-6,TRBJ1-2,.,.,TGTGCCAGCAGCTTGGTCCTTAACCCACAGGGATGGTATGGCTACACCTTC,CASSLVLNPQGWYGYTF
TRBV4-2,TRBJ2-1,.,TRBD2,TGTGCCAGCAGCCCCCGGACTAGCGGGGGCTACAATGAGCAGTTCTTC,CASSPRTSGGYNEQFF
TRBV7-2,TRBJ2-3,.,TRBD2,TGTGCCAGCAGCACCCGGGGTAGCGGGGGCCGCCTAGATACGCAGTATTTT,CASSTRGSGGRLDTQYF
TRBV6-1,TRBJ1-1,once,.,TGTGCCAGCAGTACAACAGGGATGAACACTGAAGCTTTCTTT,CASSTTGMNTEAFF
TRBV5-5,TRBJ2-5,.,.,TGTGCCAGCGCCCTCCCGTCTGCGTCGTTCGGAGAGACCCAGTACTTC,CASALPSASFGETQYF
TRBV6-6,TRBJ2-2,.,.,TGTGCCAGCAGTTCCTTTAACACCGGGGAGCTGTTTTTT,CASSSFNTGELFF
TRBV10-3,TRBJ1-1,.,TRBD1,TGTGCCATCAGTATTACAGGGGTGAACACTGAAGCTTTCTTT,CAISITGVNTEAFF
TRBV4-2,TRBJ2-7,.,.,TGTGCCAGCAGCCGAGAGGGACTTCGATACTCCTACGAGCAGTACTTC,CASSREGLRYSYEQYF
TRBV18,TRBJ1-1,.,TRBD1,TGTGCCAGCTCACGGACAGGAACGTTCGCTGAAGCTTTCTTT,CASSRTGTFAEAFF
TRBV2,TRBJ2-7,.,TRBD2,TGTGCCAGCAGTTCTAGCGGGGGCTACGAGCAGTACTTC,CASSSSGGYEQYF
TRBV6-4,TRBJ1-2,few,TRBD1,TGTGCCAGCAGCGCCTCTCAGGGGGCCTATGGCTACACCTTC,CASSASQGAYGYTF
TRBV5-6,TRBJ1-2,.,.,TGTGCCAGCAGCTTAAAACAGTTCTATGGCTACACCTTC,CASSLKQFYGYTF
TRBV5-4,TRBJ1-2,once,TRBD1,TGTGCCAGCAGCTTGGCAGGGACAGGGGGTGTCTATGGCTACACCTTC,CASSLAGTGGVYGYTF
TRBV5-1,TRBJ2-5,few,TRBD1,TGCGCCAGCACCCGGACAGGGGTGAGAGGAGAGACCCAGTACTTC,CASTRTGVRGETQYF
TRBV18,TRBJ2-6,.,.,TGTGCCAGCTCTCAGGCTGGGGCCAACGTCCTGACTTTC,CASSQAGANVLTF
TRBV4-3,TRBJ2-7,.,.,TGCGCCAGCAGCCAAGCCACAGACAACTACGAGCAGTACTTC,CASSQATDNYEQYF
TRBV11-2,TRBJ1-1,.,.,TGTGCCAGCAGCTTACAGGGCGAGTACACTGAAGCTTTCTTT,CASSLQGEYTEAFF
TRBV2,TRBJ1-4,few,.,TGTGCCAGCAGTGAAGCGCTAGGAGAAAAACTGTTTTTT,CASSEALGEKLFF
TRBV30,TRBJ1-2,once,.,TGTGCCTGGGCGGACAGAAGAAGGCCCTATGGCTACACCTTC,CAWADRRRPYGYTF
TRBV4-1,TRBJ2-3,.,.,TGCGCCAGCAGCCAAGAAGCATCCCTCACAGATACGCAGTATTTT,CASSQEASLTDTQYF
TRBV5-4,TRBJ1-4,once,.,TGTGCCAGCAGCTTGGTCGGGGGTAGGAATGAAAAACTGTTTTTT,CASSLVGGRNEKLFF
TRBV9,TRBJ1-6,.,.,TGTGCCAGCAGTAAGGGGGCCTATAATTCACCCCTCCACTTT,CASSKGAYNSPLHF
TRBV5-1,TRBJ2-3,.,.,TGCGCCAGCAGCTTCTCTGGCACAGATACGCAGTATTTT,CASSFSGTDTQYF
TRBV10-3,TRBJ1-1,.,.,TGTGCCATCAGTGAGTCTCGGGTCCTCTTGAACACTGAAGCTTTCTTT,CAISESRVLLNTEAFF
TRBV15,TRBJ2-6,.,.,TGTGCCACCAGCAGAGGGCTAGCGAAGGCCAACGTCCTGACTTTC,CATSRGLAKANVLTF
TRBV4-3,TRBJ1-4,.,.,TGCGCCAGCAGCCAATCTGGCGGGGGAAAACTGTTTTTT,CASSQSGGGKLFF
TRBV19,TRBJ1-4,.,.,TGTGCCAGTAGGACGACCGAGGGTTCTAATGAAAAACTGTTTTTT,CASRTTEGSNEKLFF
TRBV5-4,TRBJ1-2,.,TRBD1,TGTGCCAGCAGCTGGGACAGGGTTGGTGGCTACACCTTC,CASSWDRVGGYTF
TRBV7-3,TRBJ2-1,.,.,TGTGCCAGCAGCTTAGGGGTAGGTAGGGGGAAAGGATCCTACAATGAGCAGTTCTTC,CASSLGVGRGKGSYNEQFF
TRBV18,TRBJ1-3,few,.,TGTGCCAGCGAGGGATCTGGAAACACCATATATTTT,CASEGSGNTIYF
TRBV10-2,TRBJ1-1,.,.,TGCGCCAGCACCATGAACAGTAGAGCTTTCTTT,CASTMNSRAFF
TRBV4-1,TRBJ2-7,few,TRBD2,TGCGCCAGCAGCCACGCGGGGGGTCCCTACGAGCAGTACTTC,CASSHAGGPYEQYF
TRBV5-5,TRBJ1-2,.,TRBD1,TGTGCCAGCAGCGGACAGGGACATGGCTACACCTTC,CASSGQGHGYTF
TRBV6-5,TRBJ1-1,.,TRBD1,TGTGCCAGCAGCTACAGGGGGAACACTGAAGCTTTCTTT,CASSYRGNTEAFF
TRBV7-9,TRBJ2-2,once,TRBD1,TGTGCCAGCAGCCCACGAGTCCGGGACAGGGGGCTATCCGGGGAGCTGTTTTTT,CASSPRVRDRGLSGELFF
TRBV2,TRBJ1-1,.,.,TGTGCCAGCAAAACAGACAGCTATACTGAAGCTTTCTTT,CASKTDSYTEAFF
TRBV5-5,TRBJ1-2,.,.,TGTGCCAGCAGGGGACACCCCTATGGCTACACCTTC,CASRGHPYGYTF
TRBV25-1,TRBJ2-1,once,TRBD2,TGTGCCAGCAGTGATAGTGGGCTAGCGGGGGGCGATGAGCAGTTCTTC,CASSDSGLAGGDEQFF
TRBV6-6,TRBJ2-7,.,.,TGTGCCAGCAGTCACACCGGGACCCCCAGCGGGGAGCAGTACTTC,CASSHTGTPSGEQYF
TRBV30,TRBJ2-3,.,TRBD2,TGTGCCCAGGGGGGACTAGCCTTCGGGGGTACGCAGTATTTT,CAQGGLAFGGTQYF
TRBV19,TRBJ2-3,.,TRBD1,TGTGCCAGTAGTACCGGACAGGGCGGGTGGGATACGCAGTATTTT,CASSTGQGGWDTQYF
TRBV28,TRBJ2-7,.,.,TGTGCCAGTTGGCCAGGTAGTGTGTCCTACGAGCAGTACTTC,CASWPGSVSYEQYF
TRBV2,TRBJ1-5,.,TRBD1,TGTGCCAGCAGGGAAGGACAGGGCCTAGTCCGCAATCAGCCCCAGCATTTT,CASREGQGLVRNQPQHF
TRBV5-6,TRBJ2-5,.,TRBD2,TGTGCCAGCAGCTTGGTCTTTGGCGGGGGGTTCCAAGAGACCCAGTACTTC,CASSLVFGGGFQETQYF
TRBV19,TRBJ1-2,.,TRBD1,TGTGCCAGTAGTACTTCCACATATGGAGACAGGGAGGCTGGTAGAGACTATGGCTACACCTTC,CASSTSTYGDREAGRDYGYTF
TRBV7-6,TRBJ1-1,.,TRBD1,TGTGCCAGCAGCTCCTTAGGGACAGGGAACACTGAAGCTTTCTTT,CASSSLGTGNTEAFF
TRBV7-2,TRBJ1-2,.,TRBD1,TGTGCCAGCAGCTTAGGGGACAGGCCTCTCTATGGCTACACCTTC,CASSLGDRPLYGYTF
TRBV5-4,TRBJ2-3,.,TRBD2,TGTGCCAGCAGCCACGGGGGGGGGACGCAGTATTTT,CASSHGGGTQYF
TRBV18,TRBJ1-4,.,.,TGTGCCAGCTCAGGCGAACAGGGAGTTTTCTTTGGGGAACTGTTTTTT,CASSGEQGVFFGELFF
TRBV5-4,TRBJ2-1,.,TRBD2,TGTGCCAGCAGCACCGCGGGGGGGAACTACAATGAGCAGTTCTTC,CASSTAGGNYNEQFF
TRBV5-1,TRBJ1-1,.,.,TGCGCCAGCAGCCCCCTGATGGGGGGGAACACTGAAGCTTTCTTT,CASSPLMGGNTEAFF
TRBV7-2,TRBJ1-1,.,TRBD1,TGTGCCAGCAGACCGGGACAGGGGGGCACTGAAGCTTTCTTT,CASRPGQGGTEAFF